The 17 T cell receptor beta chains given below trace back to one sample, sequenced in a study of cytomegalovirus exposure and HLA in healthy donors. PCR was performed using 60 Vbeta and 13 Jbeta primers. TCRdb's table, derived via immunoSEQ multiplex PCR, lists solely in-frame clones and lacks some. The repertoire holds about 130,000 clones, with 75% as singletons. The sample comprised PBMCs. The receptors derive from a man aged 25-40 years in good health and CMV-seronegative.

The chain carries TRBV28 and TRBJ2-6; D remains ambiguous. Per germline, CDR1 MDHEN and CDR2 SYDVKM. This CDR3 has 15 amino acids. V lost 4 bases and J 1 base, leaving 8 bases between the germline ends. The chain's CDR3 is CASSSPESGANVLTF. The CDR3 DNA is TGTGCCAGCAGTTCCCCCGAGTCTGGGGCCAACGTCCTGACTTTC.

Details on this clone: One end of the junction fails to match germline, which may point to a read error. CDR3 sequence: CASRLYEDSPFHF. The CDR3 DNA sequence: TGTGCCAGCAGACTATACGAGGATTCACCCTTCCACTTT. The chain has TRBV4-2 and TRBJ1-6, with D hard to call. The length of the CDR3 is 13 residues. Per germline, CDR1 LGHNA and CDR2 YNFKEQ.

The chain carries TRBV30 and TRBJ1-1; 9 bases are shared with TRBD1. Germline CDR1 GTSNPN, CDR2 SVGIG (reference sequence). The ends lost 0 bases at V and 8 bases at J; junction bases unmatched: 4. CDR3 size: 13 residues. CDR3 sequence (DNA): TGTGCCTGGAGTGTACACGGACAGGGGGAAGCTTTCTTT. This sequence encodes CAWSVHGQGEAFF.

The genes are TRBV5-1 and TRBJ2-5; 9 positions agree with TRBD2. The junction had 5 bases not matched to a gene; V was cut back by 0 bases and J by 5 bases. CDR1 is SGHRS and CDR2 is YFSETQ in the germline V gene. The CDR3 is 15 amino acids. This CDR3 is CASSLEESGRETQYF. The CDR3 coding sequence is TGCGCCAGCAGCTTGGAAGAAAGCGGGAGGGAGACCCAGTACTTC.

On this clone: The identical CDR3 is also encoded by other nucleotide sequences in the sample. This chain joins TRBV27 and TRBJ2-3; D is ambiguous. Trimming left V 5 bases short and J 0 bases short, with 6 bases between. The CDR3 runs 13 residues. CDR1 is MNHEY, CDR2 SMNVEV, per germline (reference sequence). Here the CDR3 DNA reads TGTGCCAGCAGTCTACGTAGCACAGATACGCAGTATTTT. Translated, it gives CASSLRSTDTQYF.

V is TRBV28 and J is TRBJ2-2; D may be TRBD2 (5 bases). Germline assignment: CDR1 MDHEN and CDR2 SYDVKM. The ends were cut back, 5 bases at V and 4 bases at J, with 8 bases in the middle. The CDR3 contains 13 residues. The CDR3 spells CASSLTSTGELFF. CDR3 coding DNA: TGTGCCAGCAGTCTAACTAGCACCGGGGAGCTGTTTTTT.

The rearrangement links TRBV6-1 to TRBJ1-2; D ambiguous. This CDR3 spans 15 amino acids. In germline, CDR1 is MNHNS, CDR2 SASEGT. V dropped 3 bases and J dropped 2 bases, with 13 bases sitting between them. The chain's CDR3 is CASSEGAGLNYGYTF. CDR3 sequence (DNA): TGTGCCAGCAGTGAGGGCGCAGGACTAAACTATGGCTACACCTTC.

The DNA for the CDR3 is TGTGCCAGCAGTCCGGCGTGGCGGGCAGGAAACATTCAGTACTTC. This gives the protein CASSPAWRAGNIQYF. V is TRBV28 and J is TRBJ2-4, with a possible D match to TRBD2 (5 bases). V was shortened by 5 bases and J by 6 bases, with 17 bases between the two germline ends. This CDR3 has 15 amino acids. Germline lookup yields CDR1 MDHEN and CDR2 SYDVKM.

The J gene is TRBJ2-7, the V gene TRBV5-6; 13 bases align to TRBD2. Germline loops: CDR1 SGHDT, CDR2 YYEEEE. V lost 0 bases and J lost 4; bases outside the gene matches: 10. The CDR3 spans 18 residues. The CDR3 protein is CASSLATTSGGFLYEQYF. In DNA, the CDR3 is TGTGCCAGCAGCTTGGCCACGACTAGCGGGGGGTTTTTATACGAGCAGTACTTC.

The chain couples TRBV5-1 to TRBJ2-7; weak D call: TRBD1 (6 bases). CDR1 and CDR2 (germline): SGHRS, YFSETQ. CDR3 length: 14 residues. The V and J ends lost 4 bases and 3 bases respectively, with 14 bases between them. CDR3 in amino acids: CASSPLNRDYEQYF. The CDR3 DNA follows: TGCGCCAGCAGCCCTCTCAACAGGGACTACGAGCAGTACTTC.

This rearrangement joins TRBV14 to TRBJ2-3; no definite D call. Germline assignment: CDR1 SGHDN and CDR2 FVKESK. The CDR3 sequence is 13 residues long. V shed 4 bases and J shed 1 base, with 6 bases lying between them. CDR3 residues: CASSPTGTDTQYF. The CDR3 DNA reads TGTGCCAGCAGCCCTACCGGCACAGATACGCAGTATTTT.

The rearrangement links TRBV25-1 to TRBJ1-2; 7 positions agree with TRBD1. CDR1 and CDR2 from the germline V gene are MGHDK and SYGVNS. The junction had 12 bases not matched to a gene; V was cut back by 4 bases and J by 4 bases. This CDR3 spans 16 amino acids. The CDR3 nucleotides read TGTGCCAGCAGTGGGTCGGAGGGGGCGATACTCTATGGCTACACCTTC. It encodes CASSGSEGAILYGYTF.

This clone has a count of ten or more. V and J are TRBV5-4 and TRBJ2-2, with a possible D match to TRBD2 (6 bases). V dropped 0 bases and J dropped 1 base, with 16 bases sitting between them. The CDR3 loop spans 18 amino acids. Germline CDR1 is SGHNT and CDR2 is YYREEE (reference sequence). The CDR3 protein is CASSLGGSTSRNTGELFF. The DNA of the CDR3 is TGTGCCAGCAGCTTGGGGGGCTCAACTAGCAGGAACACCGGGGAGCTGTTTTTT.

This clone was seen just once. V and J are TRBV19 and TRBJ1-1; 10 nucleotides agree with TRBD1. The CDR3 has 17 amino acids. Trimming cost V 5 bases and J 0 bases; bases outside gene matches: 9. Germline loops: CDR1 LNHDA, CDR2 SQIVND (reference sequence). Here the CDR3 DNA reads TGTGCCAGTAGTCCCAGCTTGGGACAGGGGCTGAACACTGAAGCTTTCTTT. Protein: CASSPSLGQGLNTEAFF.

The CDR3 nucleotides are TGTGCCAGCAGTTACGGGGGGACCTCTCCTGAAGCTTTCTTT. Translation: CASSYGGTSPEAFF. This chain uses TRBV6-6 with TRBJ1-1; D might be TRBD1 (5 bases). V dropped 2 bases and J dropped 6 bases, with 13 bases sitting between them. The CDR3 covers 14 residues. In germline, CDR1 is MNHNY, CDR2 SVGAGI (reference sequence).

The rearrangement joins TRBV11-2 to TRBJ2-5, with D tentatively TRBD1 (6 bases). V shed 5 bases and J shed 3 bases, with 19 bases lying between them. The CDR3 covers 16 residues. CDR1 and CDR2 (germline): SGHAT, FQNNGV. The DNA for the CDR3 is TGTGCCAGCAGCCCCCGGGACACGAGCCGAGAAGAGACCCAGTACTTC. This gives the protein CASSPRDTSREETQYF.

This clone was detected a few times. The rearrangement uses TRBV28 and TRBJ2-7; D might be TRBD1 (6 bases). The CDR3 is 12 residues long. The germline gives CDR1 MDHEN, CDR2 SYDVKM. The V end lost 6 bases, the J end lost 4 bases, and 10 bases lay between the germline ends. The CDR3 spells CASRRTVYEQYF. Here the CDR3 DNA reads TGTGCCAGCAGACGGACAGTATACGAGCAGTACTTC.